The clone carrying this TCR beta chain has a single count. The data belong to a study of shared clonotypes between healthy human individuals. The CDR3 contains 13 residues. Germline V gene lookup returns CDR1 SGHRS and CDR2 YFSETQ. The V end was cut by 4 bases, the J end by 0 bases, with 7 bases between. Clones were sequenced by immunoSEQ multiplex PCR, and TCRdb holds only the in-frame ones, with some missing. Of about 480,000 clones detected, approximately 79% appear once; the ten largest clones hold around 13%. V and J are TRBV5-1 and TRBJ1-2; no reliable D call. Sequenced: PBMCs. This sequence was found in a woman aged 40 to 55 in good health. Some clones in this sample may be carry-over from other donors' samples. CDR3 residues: CASSPESNYGYTF. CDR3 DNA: TGCGCCAGCAGCCCGGAATCTAACTATGGCTACACCTTC. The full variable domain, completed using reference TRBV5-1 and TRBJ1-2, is KAGVTQTPRYLIKTRGQQVTLSCSPISGHRSVSWYQQTPGQGLQFLFEYFSETQRNKGNFPGRFSGRQFSNSRSEMNVSTLELGDSALYLCASSPESNYGYTFGSGTRLTVV.